These 23 T cell receptor beta chains were all obtained from the same sample, sequenced in a study of identical twins. TCRdb called the 5' RACE reads again in MiXCR, with one record for every CDR3 protein. The sample holds 750,000 to 950,000 distinct CDR3 sequences, 10% to 15% seen once. This sample was shared with a second study, whose subject was yellow fever vaccine responses in identical twins.

Sequencing used PBMCs. All receptors derive from a woman in her late teens or twenties in good health.

The V gene is TRBV2, the J gene TRBJ2-6; tentatively, D is TRBD1 (5 bases). V lost 3 bases to trimming and J lost 0 bases, with 15 bases between them. The CDR3 is 18 residues long. The germline gives CDR1 SNHLY, CDR2 FYNNEI. The CDR3: CASSEGRQSFSGANVLTF. CDR3 in DNA: TGTGCCAGCAGTGAGGGCAGACAGTCTTTCTCTGGGGCCAACGTCCTGACTTTC.

This chain connects TRBV20-1 to TRBJ2-7; 9 nucleotides align to TRBD2. With 3 bases clipped from V and 7 bases from J, the junction kept 10 bases outside the gene matches. This CDR3 region has 14 residues. Germline V gene data show CDR1 as DFQATT and CDR2 as SNEGSKA (reference sequence). CDR3 region: CSARSSGGSGEQYV. The CDR3, as DNA: TGCAGTGCTAGGTCCAGCGGGGGGTCGGGGGAGCAGTACGTC.

The table lists this clonotype with a few counts. This chain connects TRBV4-2 to TRBJ2-3, with no clear D. The CDR3 runs to 16 residues. Trimming took 0 bases from V and 0 from J, leaving 10 bases between them. Per the germline V gene, CDR1 is LGHNA and CDR2 is YNFKEQ. The CDR3 sequence is CASSQDPGSSTDTQYF. CDR3 DNA: TGTGCCAGCAGCCAAGATCCGGGCTCTAGCACAGATACGCAGTATTTT.

CDR3 residues: CARGLAKETQYF. The CDR3 DNA follows: TGTGCCAGGGGTCTAGCTAAAGAGACCCAGTACTTC. The chain has TRBV2 and TRBJ2-5; perhaps TRBD2 as D (5 bases). CDR1 is SNHLY, CDR2 FYNNEI, per germline. This CDR3 is built from 12 residues. V was trimmed by 9 bases and J by 3 bases, leaving 11 bases between them.

The chain uses TRBV5-1 and TRBJ2-7; the D gene is possibly TRBD2 (5 bases). V shed 7 bases and J shed 0 bases, with 14 bases lying between them. CDR1 is SGHRS and CDR2 is YFSETQ in the germline V gene. The CDR3 covers 14 residues. CDR3 amino acids: CASQRERSSYEQYF. The CDR3 coding sequence is TGCGCCAGCCAGAGGGAGCGAAGCTCCTACGAGCAGTACTTC.

V is TRBV12-3 or TRBV12-4 and J is TRBJ2-5; possible D gene TRBD2, 6 bases. The CDR3 loop spans 16 amino acids. V dropped 1 base and J dropped 5 bases, with 17 bases sitting between them. The CDR3 nucleotides are TGTGCCAGCAGTTTAGGGGTGGGAGGACCGACGGAGACCCAGTACTTC. The encoded protein is CASSLGVGGPTETQYF.

The rearrangement joins TRBV7-9 to TRBJ1-6, with TRBD1 matching 9 bases. The CDR3 totals 15 residues. Looked up from germline, CDR1 is SEHNR and CDR2 is FQNEAQ (reference sequence). V trimming: 6 bases; J trimming: 7 bases; junction bases outside the gene matches: 7. The CDR3 region has the DNA TGTGCCAGCAGTACCGGGACAGGGTCGAATTCACCCCTCCACTTT. Protein: CASSTGTGSNSPLHF.

This clonotype showed up just a few times. The gene calls are TRBV27 and TRBJ2-5, with 9 bases lining up with TRBD2. Trimming removed 7 bases from V and 0 bases from J; junction bases left unmatched: 12. Germline CDR1 is MNHEY and CDR2 is SMNVEV (reference sequence). This CDR3 is 17 amino acids long. The CDR3: CASNPGFASGNQETQYF. CDR3 in DNA: TGTGCCAGCAACCCCGGTTTCGCTAGCGGGAACCAAGAGACCCAGTACTTC.

The V and J genes are TRBV29-1 and TRBJ2-5, with 7 positions matching TRBD1. This CDR3 has 15 amino acids. J gave up 2 bases and V 4 bases, and 10 bases lay outside the gene matches. CDR1 SQVTM and CDR2 ANQGSEA come from the germline V gene. The CDR3 spells CSVGRSPGQQETQYF. The CDR3 DNA is TGCAGCGTTGGGAGGTCGCCGGGACAGCAAGAGACCCAGTACTTC.

The chain is built from TRBV15 and TRBJ1-1, with D hard to call. In germline, CDR1 is LNHNV, CDR2 YYDKDF (reference sequence). The CDR3 has 11 residues. As DNA, the CDR3 is TGTACCAACGATTGGGACACTGAAGCTTTCTTT. This encodes CTNDWDTEAFF. The entire variable domain, with the rest obtained from reference TRBV15 and TRBJ1-1, is as follows: DAMVIQNPRYQVTQFGKPVTLSCSQTLNHNVMYWYQQKSSQAPKLLFHYYDKDFNNEADTPDNFQSRRPNTSFCFLDIRSPGLGDTAMYLCTNDWDTEAFFGQGTRLTVV.

The chain has TRBV5-5 and TRBJ2-1; the D gene is possibly TRBD2 (5 bases). The germline CDR1 and CDR2 sequences are SGHKS and YYEKEE (reference sequence). Trimming removed 7 bases from V and 7 bases from J, with 15 bases in between. The CDR3 is 13 residues long. CDR3 sequence reads: CASWRASSNEQFF. CDR3 coding DNA: TGTGCCAGCTGGCGGGCAAGCTCAAATGAGCAGTTCTTC.

This clonotype was counted many times. The rearrangement uses TRBV5-5 and TRBJ2-7, with no clear D. Looked up from germline, CDR1 is SGHKS and CDR2 is YYEKEE (reference sequence). This CDR3 region has 12 residues. Trimming took off 2 bases at V and 4 bases at J, with 7 bases between the two ends. DNA for the CDR3: TGTGCCAGCAGCTTTTCCCTTTACGAGCAGTACTTC. This encodes CASSFSLYEQYF.

This sequence joins TRBV7-6 and TRBJ2-1; D not certain. Trimming removed 4 bases at V and 0 bases at J, with 10 bases between. This CDR3 has 15 residues. Germline V CDR1 and CDR2: SGHVS, FNYEAQ. The CDR3 nucleotides are TGTGCCAGCAGCTCTGTAGCCTTCTCCTACAATGAGCAGTTCTTC. Its translation: CASSSVAFSYNEQFF.

The sample holds a few counts of this clonotype. The chain couples TRBV11-2 to TRBJ1-1, with D unclear. V gave up 8 bases and J gave up 0 bases, with 10 bases separating them. CDR1 and CDR2 (germline): SGHAT, FQNNGV. CDR3 size: 13 residues. CDR3 residues: CASGPQLNTEAFF. The CDR3 nucleotides are TGTGCCAGCGGACCTCAATTGAACACTGAAGCTTTCTTT.

This chain uses TRBV27 with TRBJ2-7, with 12 positions matching TRBD2. V shed 6 bases and J 2 bases; nucleotides not matched to a gene: 5. The V gene's germline CDR1 is MNHEY and CDR2 SMNVEV (reference sequence). This CDR3 is built from 15 residues. The DNA of the CDR3 is TGTGCCAGCAGCACACTAGCGGGAGGTACCTACGAGCAGTACTTC. This encodes CASSTLAGGTYEQYF.

For the CDR3, the DNA is TGTGCCAGCAGTTACGCCCTACTGGCAACTAATGAAAAACTGTTTTTT. Its protein product is CASSYALLATNEKLFF. The rearrangement links TRBV6-2 or TRBV6-3 to TRBJ1-4; D is uncertain. This CDR3 has 16 residues. Trimming cost V 2 bases and J 0 bases, with 10 bases left between them. Germline loops: CDR1 MNHEY, CDR2 SVGEGT.

V is TRBV20-1 and J is TRBJ2-7, with D possibly TRBD2 on 5 matching bases. CDR3 length: 15 residues. The V and J ends lost 1 base and 3 bases respectively, with 16 bases between them. Germline CDR1 reads DFQATT; CDR2 reads SNEGSKA (reference sequence). The DNA of the CDR3 is TGCAGTGCTAGAGCGAGGACCTCCGAGGGCTACGAGCAGTACTTC. Its protein product is CSARARTSEGYEQYF.

This clonotype was picked up a small number of times. This chain links TRBV7-9 with TRBJ2-7; 9 bases match TRBD2. This CDR3 contains 16 residues. Germline assignment: CDR1 SEHNR and CDR2 FQNEAQ (reference sequence). The junction had 12 bases not matched to a gene; V was cut back by 7 bases and J by 2 bases. The CDR3 sequence: CASTPTGLAGTYEQYF. In DNA, the CDR3 is TGTGCCAGCACCCCGACGGGCCTAGCGGGGACCTACGAGCAGTACTTC.

This clonotype was detected only a few times. The rearrangement uses TRBV11-2 and TRBJ2-1; the D is unclear. Trimming stripped 5 bases from V and 3 bases from J, with 14 bases between. This CDR3 contains 15 residues. CDR1 is SGHAT and CDR2 is FQNNGV in the germline V gene. CDR3 bases: TGTGCCAGCAGCCGTTTGTGGGCCAGCTACAATGAGCAGTTCTTC. This codes for CASSRLWASYNEQFF.

This clonotype appeared a few times. This chain uses TRBV3-1 with TRBJ2-2; 9 nucleotides align to TRBD1. The CDR3 is 16 amino acids. Germline-derived CDR1 and CDR2 are LGHDT and YNNKEL (reference sequence). J was trimmed by 5 bases and V by 5 bases; bases with no gene match: 9. The CDR3 nucleotides read TGTGCCAGCAGCTACACCCGGGACAGGGAAACCGGGGAGCTGTTTTTT. Translation: CASSYTRDRETGELFF.

The CDR3 here is CSARASLEGAPYEQYV. DNA for the CDR3: TGCAGTGCTAGAGCTTCCTTAGAGGGTGCCCCCTACGAGCAGTACGTC. J is TRBJ2-7 and V is TRBV20-1; a possible D gene is TRBD2 (5 bases). The germline V gene encodes CDR1 DFQATT and CDR2 SNEGSKA (reference sequence). Trimming left V 1 base short and J 2 bases short, with 18 bases between. This CDR3 region has 16 residues.

J is TRBJ2-2 and V is TRBV20-1; D is perhaps TRBD2 (6 bases). This CDR3 has 14 residues. Germline V gene sequence: CDR1 DFQATT, CDR2 SNEGSKA (reference sequence). V was cut by 3 bases and J by 0 bases, with 8 bases left in between. The CDR3 region is CSASGGANTGELFF. The CDR3 DNA follows: TGCAGTGCTAGCGGGGGAGCGAACACCGGGGAGCTGTTTTTT.

The CDR3 coding sequence is TGTGCCAGCAGCGTAGATAGCGAGCAGTACGTC. It yields the protein CASSVDSEQYV. The chain combines TRBV9 with TRBJ2-7; D is uncertain. Germline V gene sequence: CDR1 SGDLS, CDR2 YYNGEE. The CDR3 is made up of 11 amino acids. The V end was cut by 0 bases, the J end by 6 bases, with 4 bases between.